This TCR beta chain was found in a study of blood T cells in healthy people across ages. Alongside a J-beta primer mix, a sample-barcoded 5' primer served in a second PCR lasting about 6 to 12 cycles. MiXCR, applied by TCRdb to the 5' RACE reads, yields one record per CDR3 protein. The profile shows about 1.5 million distinct CDR3 sequences, less than 45% of them singletons. The CDR3 loop spans 17 amino acids. Germline V gene lookup returns CDR1 SGHRS and CDR2 YFSETQ. Trimming took 0 bases from V and 11 from J; bases not matched to a gene: 14. The sample providers were healthy Caucasian people from Russia, aged about 6 to 95.

This chain uses TRBV5-1 with TRBJ2-5; 12 bases match TRBD2. The material sequenced was blood. This sequence originates from a woman younger than 30 in good health. DNA for the CDR3: TGCGCCAGCAGCTTGGTGACGCTAGCGGGAGGGTGGGATGAGCAGTACTTC. Protein: CASSLVTLAGGWDEQYF.